These T cell receptor beta chains were read from a single sample in a study of blood T cell repertoires in COVID-19. Generated by immunoSEQ multiplex PCR, the TCRdb table keeps only in-frame clones and is missing some. The sample has 120,000 to 150,000 clones, more than 75% seen once; the top ten hold 4.3%. Sequenced sample: peripheral blood. The receptors were gathered from a woman aged 40-49 years with acute or convalescent COVID-19. CDR3s include the opening cysteine and the closing phenylalanine or tryptophan. The order of the fields is clone size, V gene, J gene, D gene, CDR3 DNA, CDR3 protein. D genes are given only for firm matches. Clone size appears in some rows only: once, few, many, or a class for an expanded clone.

clone size: .
V gene: TRBV2
J gene: TRBJ2-3
D gene: .
CDR3 DNA: TGTGCCTCCCAGGAGGCTAGCCCCCCGACGCAGTATTTT
CDR3 protein: CASQEASPPTQYF

clone size: .
V gene: TRBV27
J gene: TRBJ2-1
D gene: .
CDR3 DNA: TGTGCCAGCAGTGCACAGGGACCGTTTGAGCAGTTCTTC
CDR3 protein: CASSAQGPFEQFF

clone size: .
V gene: TRBV5-1
J gene: TRBJ2-3
D gene: .
CDR3 DNA: TGCGCCAGCACACAGGCTGTGTTAGACACAGATACGCAGTATTTT
CDR3 protein: CASTQAVLDTDTQYF

clone size: .
V gene: TRBV6-5
J gene: TRBJ2-7
D gene: .
CDR3 DNA: TGTGCCAGCAGTTATGCGGGGCAGTGGAACGAGCAGTACTTC
CDR3 protein: CASSYAGQWNEQYF

clone size: .
V gene: TRBV27
J gene: TRBJ2-1
D gene: .
CDR3 DNA: TGTGCCAGCAGTTTATGGGTACTAGACAATGAGCAGTTCTTC
CDR3 protein: CASSLWVLDNEQFF

clone size: once
V gene: TRBV25-1
J gene: TRBJ1-6
D gene: TRBD1
CDR3 DNA: TGTGCCAGCAGTCCGCTGGACAGGGAGAATTCACCCCTCCACTTT
CDR3 protein: CASSPLDRENSPLHF

clone size: .
V gene: TRBV19
J gene: TRBJ1-3
D gene: .
CDR3 DNA: TGTGCCAGTGGCCCCCGGGGGTCTGGAAACACCATATATTTT
CDR3 protein: CASGPRGSGNTIYF

clone size: .
V gene: TRBV27
J gene: TRBJ2-2
D gene: TRBD2
CDR3 DNA: TGTGCCAGCAGTCAGCCTACTAGCGGGAGGGCGGACACCGGGGAGCTGTTTTTT
CDR3 protein: CASSQPTSGRADTGELFF

clone size: few
V gene: TRBV7-9
J gene: TRBJ2-7
D gene: .
CDR3 DNA: TGTGCCAGCAGCTTAGCGATAGGGTTGGAGGCCGAGCAGTACTTC
CDR3 protein: CASSLAIGLEAEQYF

clone size: .
V gene: TRBV7-3
J gene: TRBJ1-1
D gene: .
CDR3 DNA: TGTGCCAGCAGCTTACTGGGCAGGGATCATTCTGAAGCTTTCTTT
CDR3 protein: CASSLLGRDHSEAFF

clone size: .
V gene: TRBV28
J gene: TRBJ1-2
D gene: TRBD1
CDR3 DNA: TGTGCCAGCAGTCCTGGGACAGGCTATGGCTACACCTTC
CDR3 protein: CASSPGTGYGYTF

clone size: .
V gene: TRBV9
J gene: TRBJ2-5
D gene: TRBD2
CDR3 DNA: TGTGCCAGCAGCGTCGCGGGAGGCCCCAGAGAGACCCAGTACTTC
CDR3 protein: CASSVAGGPRETQYF

clone size: .
V gene: TRBV19
J gene: TRBJ1-5
D gene: TRBD1
CDR3 DNA: TGTGCCAGTAGTTCAGGACAGGGGGCGCCGGTCAATCAGCCCCAGCATTTT
CDR3 protein: CASSSGQGAPVNQPQHF

clone size: .
V gene: TRBV29-1
J gene: TRBJ2-3
D gene: TRBD2
CDR3 DNA: TGCAGCACGCGAACTTGGAGGGCGGGGGGGCGGCAAGATACGCAGTATTTT
CDR3 protein: CSTRTWRAGGRQDTQYF

clone size: .
V gene: TRBV5-1
J gene: TRBJ1-2
D gene: .
CDR3 DNA: TGCGCCAGCAGCTTGGGGGGCAGAGACTATGGCTACACCTTC
CDR3 protein: CASSLGGRDYGYTF

clone size: .
V gene: TRBV9
J gene: TRBJ2-7
D gene: TRBD2
CDR3 DNA: TGTGCCAGCAGCCCCGGACTAGCGGGAGGTCGTTACGAGCAGTACTTC
CDR3 protein: CASSPGLAGGRYEQYF

clone size: .
V gene: TRBV18
J gene: TRBJ1-1
D gene: TRBD1
CDR3 DNA: TGTGCCAGCTCACCACCCCTACAGGGGGTGAACACTGAAGCTTTCTTT
CDR3 protein: CASSPPLQGVNTEAFF